The 9 T cell receptor beta chains below come from one sample, sequenced in a study of cytomegalovirus exposure and HLA in healthy donors. PCR used 60 Vbeta primers and 13 Jbeta primers. Using immunoSEQ multiplex PCR, the repertoire was profiled, and TCRdb retains in-frame clones only, with some absent. Here the sample spans about 150,000 clones, less than 85% being singletons. What was sequenced was PBMCs. The receptors were gathered from a man between 18 and 29 years old in good health and CMV-seronegative.

This chain connects TRBV7-9 to TRBJ1-2; 8 bases align to TRBD1. This CDR3 has 14 residues. CDR1 and CDR2 (germline): SEHNR, FQNEAQ (reference sequence). Trimming cost V 1 base and J 6 bases; bases outside gene matches: 4. Written as DNA, the CDR3 is TGTGCCAGCAGCTTAGTAGGGACAGGAAATGGCTACACCTTC. It translates to CASSLVGTGNGYTF.

J is TRBJ2-1 and V is TRBV15; the D gene is possibly TRBD2 (5 bases). Trimming shortened V by 0 bases and J by 6 bases, and 15 bases separated the two germline ends. Germline V lookup: CDR1 LNHNV, CDR2 YYDKDF (reference sequence). CDR3 length equals 16 residues. CDR3 protein: CATSRDRRGFSNEQFF. In DNA, the CDR3 is TGTGCCACCAGCAGAGATCGGAGAGGGTTCAGCAATGAGCAGTTCTTC.

This sequence joins TRBV7-8 and TRBJ2-7; TRBD1 matches at 9 bases. Germline assignment: CDR1 SGHVS and CDR2 FQNEAQ. This CDR3 is 16 amino acids long. The V segment lost 3 bases and the J segment 5 bases; nucleotides outside the gene matches: 11. CDR3 DNA: TGTGCCAGCAGCTTCCACGGGACAGGGTCGTCCCACGAGCAGTACTTC. Translation gives CASSFHGTGSSHEQYF.

This sequence joins TRBV25-1 and TRBJ2-7; D is perhaps TRBD1 (5 bases). The CDR3 spans 12 residues. V was clipped by 4 bases and J by 4 bases, with 8 bases between them. Germline V gene lookup returns CDR1 MGHDK and CDR2 SYGVNS. CDR3 residues: CASSVTGYEQYF. CDR3 sequence (DNA): TGTGCCAGCAGTGTTACAGGATACGAGCAGTACTTC.

The chain recombines TRBV25-1 with TRBJ2-1, with D unclear. The CDR3 sequence is 12 residues long. V was trimmed by 0 bases and J by 6 bases, leaving 3 bases between them. The V gene's germline CDR1 is MGHDK and CDR2 SYGVNS. CDR3 DNA: TGTGCCAGCAGTGAATATCTCAATGAGCAGTTCTTC. As protein: CASSEYLNEQFF.

In its sample, this clone was seen a few times. CDR3 in amino acids: CASSLDNSGNTIYF. The CDR3 DNA sequence: TGTGCCAGCAGCTTAGACAACTCTGGAAACACCATATATTTT. The chain carries TRBV7-9 and TRBJ1-3; D unclear. Germline loops: CDR1 SEHNR, CDR2 FQNEAQ (reference sequence). V was shortened by 1 base and J by 0 bases, with 4 bases between the two germline ends. The CDR3 runs to 14 residues.

This chain links TRBV27 with TRBJ2-1; D remains unclear. Deletions cut 1 base from V and 10 bases from J, with 23 bases between. CDR3 size: 17 residues. Germline V lookup: CDR1 MNHEY, CDR2 SMNVEV (reference sequence). As DNA, the CDR3 is TGTGCCAGCAGTTTATGGGCAAGGTACAGCACAAGTGGCGAGCAGTTCTTC. Translated: CASSLWARYSTSGEQFF.

This clone was detected once. This chain joins TRBV7-3 and TRBJ2-3; 8 positions agree with TRBD1. Trimming at V came to 5 bases and at J to 6 bases, leaving 10 bases not matched to a gene. This CDR3 region has 15 residues. Germline V gene data show CDR1 as SGHTA and CDR2 as FQGTGA. CDR3 sequence: CASSPDRVGSDTQYF. The DNA of the CDR3 is TGTGCCAGCAGCCCGGACAGGGTTGGTTCGGATACGCAGTATTTT.

The CDR3 nucleotides are TGTGCCAGTAGTATAGCACGCGGACAGGGGACCTACTCCTACGAGCAGTACTTC. Protein: CASSIARGQGTYSYEQYF. This chain links TRBV19 with TRBJ2-7, with TRBD1 matching over 9 bases. Looked up from germline, CDR1 is LNHDA and CDR2 is SQIVND (reference sequence). The J segment lost 0 bases and the V segment lost 1 base, leaving 10 bases of the junction unmatched. The CDR3 is made up of 18 amino acids.